A single sample is the source of the 26 T cell receptor beta chains below, sequenced in a study of long-term antiretroviral therapy in people with HIV. At the survey level, the v3.0 immunoSEQ assay was run. TCRdb's copy holds only in-frame clones and misses some; the assay was immunoSEQ multiplex PCR. The table has around 21,000 clones, about four fifths seen once; the top ten hold 4.5% to 7%. The sample consisted of unsorted PBMCs, taken 0.2 years after starting antiretroviral therapy. The source is a woman in her thirties with HIV.

V usage is TRBV7-9 and J usage is TRBJ1-1; TRBD1 is a possible D gene (5 bases). CDR3 length equals 17 residues. V was shortened by 5 bases and J by 0 bases, with 19 bases between the two germline ends. Germline V gene lookup returns CDR1 SEHNR and CDR2 FQNEAQ (reference sequence). CDR3 loop: CASSPSPRQNMNTEAFF. The DNA for the CDR3 is TGTGCCAGCAGCCCCAGCCCCCGACAGAACATGAACACTGAAGCTTTCTTT.

This clone appeared a single time. The V and J genes are TRBV19 and TRBJ1-5, with unresolved D. The CDR3 totals 13 residues. Trimming left V 4 bases short and J 6 bases short, with 10 bases between. The germline V gene has CDR1 LNHDA and CDR2 SQIVND (reference sequence). CDR3 nucleotide sequence: TGTGCCAGTAGTAGCACTACTACTCAGCCCCAGCATTTT. Translated, it gives CASSSTTTQPQHF.

This clone is a singleton in its sample. The CDR3 sequence: CASSWQQGHGMNTEAFF. CDR3 coding DNA: TGTGCCAGCAGCTGGCAACAGGGGCATGGCATGAACACTGAAGCTTTCTTT. The genes are TRBV11-2 and TRBJ1-1; 7 bases fit TRBD1. Per the germline V gene, CDR1 is SGHAT and CDR2 is FQNNGV. With V trimmed by 4 bases and J by 0 bases, 11 bases remained unmatched. The CDR3 is 17 amino acids.

The table lists this clone with a few counts. The genes are TRBV19 and TRBJ1-1; D remains unclear. In germline, CDR1 is LNHDA, CDR2 SQIVND (reference sequence). This CDR3 contains 13 residues. Between the trimmed V and J ends, which lost 3 bases and 2 bases, there was a span of 7 bases. CDR3 in amino acids: CASSMWVNTEAFF. The CDR3, as DNA: TGTGCCAGTAGTATGTGGGTTAACACTGAAGCTTTCTTT.

The chain joins TRBV4-1 to TRBJ2-3, with D perhaps matching TRBD2 (5 bases). V lost 1 base, J lost 5 bases, and 10 bases lay in between. This CDR3 comprises 14 residues. Germline CDR1 and CDR2: MGHRA and YSYEKL. CDR3: CASSQGGGRDTQYF. CDR3 bases: TGCGCCAGCAGCCAAGGGGGTGGGAGAGATACGCAGTATTTT.

The chain uses TRBV18 and TRBJ1-2; D not certain. V was pared by 8 bases and J by 7 bases, with 20 bases between. This CDR3 is built from 14 residues. The V gene's germline CDR1 is KGHSH and CDR2 LQKENI. DNA for the CDR3: TGTGCCAGCAGCCTAGAGTGGGTGACTGGTGGCTACACCTTC. Protein product: CASSLEWVTGGYTF.

V and J are TRBV6-1 and TRBJ2-7; D is undetermined. From germline, CDR1 is MNHNS and CDR2 SASEGT. V lost 2 bases to trimming and J lost 0 bases, with 5 bases between them. The CDR3 runs to 13 residues. Here the CDR3 DNA reads TGTGCCAGCAGTGAAAGATCCTCCTACGAGCAGTACTTC. It specifies CASSERSSYEQYF.

V and J are TRBV6-6 and TRBJ1-5, with a possible D match to TRBD1 (5 bases). The ends were cut back, 4 bases at V and 0 bases at J, with 10 bases in the middle. This CDR3 comprises 15 residues. Germline V lookup: CDR1 MNHNY, CDR2 SVGAGI (reference sequence). As DNA, the CDR3 is TGTGCCAGCAGTTCCGACAGTTATAGCAATCAGCCCCAGCATTTT. This sequence encodes CASSSDSYSNQPQHF.

The V gene is TRBV2, the J gene TRBJ1-2, with TRBD1 matching over 9 bases. CDR3 length equals 14 residues. V shed 5 bases, J shed 4 bases, and the junction held 5 bases outside the gene matches. Germline values: CDR1 SNHLY, CDR2 FYNNEI. The CDR3 spells CASSYRGPGYGYTF. The DNA of the CDR3 is TGTGCCAGCAGTTACAGGGGGCCGGGCTATGGCTACACCTTC.

This clone came up once. The chain has TRBV7-3 and TRBJ1-1; maybe TRBD1 (5 bases). Per germline, CDR1 SGHTA and CDR2 FQGTGA. This CDR3 has 18 residues. V was shortened by 4 bases and J by 1 base, with 22 bases between the two germline ends. The CDR3 DNA sequence: TGTGCCAGCAGCTCCATGGTGGGGCCGGATCCCCCGAACACTGAAGCTTTCTTT. Translation: CASSSMVGPDPPNTEAFF. The variable domain in full, with the rest retrieved from reference TRBV7-3 and TRBJ1-1, is GAGVSQTPSNKVTEKGKYVELRCDPISGHTALYWYRQSLGQGPEFLIYFQGTGAADDSGLPNDRFFAVRPEGSVSTLKIQRTERGDSAVYLCASSSMVGPDPPNTEAFFGQGTRLTVV.

The J gene is TRBJ2-2, the V gene TRBV11-1, with D tentatively TRBD1 (5 bases). Germline CDR1 SGHAT, CDR2 FQDESV (reference sequence). This CDR3 is built from 15 residues. Trimming left V 1 base short and J 4 bases short, with 10 bases between. In DNA form, the CDR3 reads TGTGCCAGCAGCTTAGAGGGGAAGGGCACCGGGGAGCTGTTTTTT. Translating it yields CASSLEGKGTGELFF. Drawing the rest from reference TRBV11-1 and TRBJ2-2, the complete variable domain is EAEVAQSPRYKITEKSQAVAFWCDPISGHATLYWYRQILGQGPELLVQFQDESVVDDSQLPKDRFSAERLKGVDSTLKIQPAELGDSAMYLCASSLEGKGTGELFFGEGSRLTVL.

The chain employs TRBV19 and TRBJ1-2; no clear D gene. V lost 8 bases, J lost 11 bases, and 21 bases lay in between. The CDR3 consists of 13 residues. Germline V gene sequence: CDR1 LNHDA, CDR2 SQIVND (reference sequence). The CDR3 sequence is CASAKSPLAGYTF. CDR3 DNA: TGTGCCAGTGCAAAAAGCCCATTGGCCGGTTACACCTTC.

The chain recombines TRBV14 with TRBJ1-4; D is unresolved. The germline CDR1 and CDR2 sequences are SGHDN and FVKESK. The CDR3 sequence is 17 residues long. V lost 4 bases, J lost 7 bases, and 22 bases lay in between. CDR3 sequence (DNA): TGTGCCAGCAGCCTACTAAAGTCCGCCCTAGGTGGTGAAAAACTGTTTTTT. Translating gives CASSLLKSALGGEKLFF.

The CDR3 protein is CASRGPDPYNSPLHF. For the CDR3, the DNA is TGTGCCAGCAGGGGGCCGGATCCATATAATTCACCCCTCCACTTT. The chain uses TRBV25-1 and TRBJ1-6, with D maybe TRBD1 (5 bases). CDR1 MGHDK and CDR2 SYGVNS come from the germline V gene. V lost 6 bases and J lost 4, with 13 bases in between. The CDR3 spans 15 residues.

This CDR3 reads CASSPTGYSITEAFF. Written as DNA, the CDR3 is TGTGCCAGCAGTCCTACAGGGTACTCCATCACTGAAGCTTTCTTT. V and J are TRBV6-1 and TRBJ1-1, with a weak D call TRBD1 (6 bases). Germline CDR1 is MNHNS and CDR2 is SASEGT. Trimming removed 5 bases at V and 4 bases at J, with 17 bases between. The CDR3 has 15 amino acids.

This clone was seen only a few times. V and J are TRBV30 and TRBJ2-1; D gene uncertain. This CDR3 region has 11 residues. Trimming removed 2 bases at V and 8 bases at J, with 7 bases between. Germline V gives CDR1 GTSNPN, CDR2 SVGIG (reference sequence). CDR3 DNA: TGTGCCTGGAGTCCACGGGATGAGCAGTTCTTC. It yields the protein CAWSPRDEQFF. The full variable domain, in which reference TRBV30 and TRBJ2-1 provide the parts outside the CDR3, is SQTIHQWPATLVQPVGSPLSLECTVEGTSNPNLYWYRQAAGRGLQLLFYSVGIGQISSEVPQNLSASRPQDRQFILSSKKLLLSDSGFYLCAWSPRDEQFFGPGTRLTVL.

The V gene is TRBV7-2, the J gene TRBJ2-3, with 11 bases identical to TRBD2. This CDR3 has 17 residues. Trimming took 6 bases from V and 5 from J; bases not matched to a gene: 13. Germline V CDR1 and CDR2: SGHTA, FQGNSA. The CDR3 coding sequence is TGTGCCAGCAGTAGAGAAATAGCGGGGGGGAGGGTAGATACGCAGTATTTT. Amino acids: CASSREIAGGRVDTQYF.

The V call is TRBV7-2, the J call TRBJ2-2, with TRBD1 matching over 8 bases. V shed 0 bases and J 7 bases; nucleotides not matched to a gene: 7. Germline values: CDR1 SGHTA, CDR2 FQGNSA. CDR3 length: 16 residues. DNA for the CDR3: TGTGCCAGCAGCTTAGCGCAGGGGGCATTGGGCGGGGAGCTGTTTTTT. Protein product: CASSLAQGALGGELFF.

This clone was counted a few times. This chain joins TRBV6-1 and TRBJ1-6; D is ambiguous. The CDR3 sequence is 13 residues long. V was clipped by 3 bases and J by 8 bases, with 8 bases between them. The germline V gene has CDR1 MNHNS and CDR2 SASEGT. The CDR3 DNA is TGTGCCAGCAGTGACACCAACGATTCACCCCTCCACTTT. It specifies CASSDTNDSPLHF.

The gene calls are TRBV25-1 and TRBJ2-5; tentatively, D is TRBD1 (7 bases). Germline CDR1 MGHDK, CDR2 SYGVNS. CDR3 size: 17 residues. Trimming cost V 3 bases and J 5 bases, with 22 bases left between them. In DNA, the CDR3 is TGTGCCAGCAGTGAGGGACAGTACTCCTCTGGGGGGGAGACCCAGTACTTC. Translating it yields CASSEGQYSSGGETQYF.

The chain carries TRBV5-1 and TRBJ1-4; no clear D gene. CDR3 length: 14 residues. V was cut by 5 bases and J by 0 bases, with 8 bases left in between. The germline gives CDR1 SGHRS, CDR2 YFSETQ. CDR3 region: CASRSGATNEKLFF. In nucleotides, the CDR3 is TGCGCCAGCAGATCAGGAGCAACTAATGAAAAACTGTTTTTT. The whole variable domain, filled in from reference TRBV5-1 and TRBJ1-4, reads KAGVTQTPRYLIKTRGQQVTLSCSPISGHRSVSWYQQTPGQGLQFLFEYFSETQRNKGNFPGRFSGRQFSNSRSEMNVSTLELGDSALYLCASRSGATNEKLFFGSGTQLSVL.

The chain recombines TRBV12-5 with TRBJ2-5; TRBD2 might be the D (5 bases). CDR3 length equals 16 residues. Germline CDR1 reads LGHNT; CDR2 reads FRNRAP. The ends were cut back, 0 bases at V and 3 bases at J, with 14 bases in the middle. This CDR3 is CASGLVRRTAEETQYF. The DNA for the CDR3 is TGTGCTAGTGGTTTGGTACGGAGGACCGCGGAAGAGACCCAGTACTTC.

This rearrangement joins TRBV10-2 to TRBJ1-2; D is ambiguous. Germline CDR1 reads WSHSY; CDR2 reads SAAADI. V was pared by 2 bases and J by 0 bases, with 4 bases between. The CDR3 loop spans 13 amino acids. The CDR3 loop is CASSERPNYGYTF. The DNA for the CDR3 is TGCGCCAGCAGTGAGAGACCTAACTATGGCTACACCTTC.

This chain connects TRBV5-1 to TRBJ1-6, with 7 nucleotides matching TRBD1. J was trimmed by 9 bases and V by 0 bases; bases with no gene match: 3. Germline V CDR1 and CDR2: SGHRS, YFSETQ. The CDR3 runs to 14 residues. The DNA for the CDR3 is TGCGCCAGCAGCTTGGGACAGGGAGGTTCACCCCTCCACTTT. This sequence encodes CASSLGQGGSPLHF. Filled out from reference TRBV5-1 and TRBJ1-6, the complete variable domain reads KAGVTQTPRYLIKTRGQQVTLSCSPISGHRSVSWYQQTPGQGLQFLFEYFSETQRNKGNFPGRFSGRQFSNSRSEMNVSTLELGDSALYLCASSLGQGGSPLHFGNGTRLTVT.

The gene calls are TRBV14 and TRBJ1-1, with a weak D call TRBD1 (5 bases). The CDR3 loop spans 14 amino acids. V dropped 1 base and J dropped 1 base, with 7 bases sitting between them. Germline V gene lookup returns CDR1 SGHDN and CDR2 FVKESK. Written as DNA, the CDR3 is TGTGCCAGCAGCCAAGTCGGACAGAACACTGAAGCTTTCTTT. Protein product: CASSQVGQNTEAFF.

J is TRBJ2-1 and V is TRBV9; 9 nucleotides agree with TRBD2. CDR1 SGDLS and CDR2 YYNGEE come from the germline V gene. The CDR3 has 15 amino acids. V shed 4 bases, J shed 3 bases, and the junction held 5 bases outside the gene matches. The CDR3 reads CASSLSGGNYNEQFF. CDR3 bases: TGTGCCAGCAGCCTTAGCGGGGGAAACTACAATGAGCAGTTCTTC.